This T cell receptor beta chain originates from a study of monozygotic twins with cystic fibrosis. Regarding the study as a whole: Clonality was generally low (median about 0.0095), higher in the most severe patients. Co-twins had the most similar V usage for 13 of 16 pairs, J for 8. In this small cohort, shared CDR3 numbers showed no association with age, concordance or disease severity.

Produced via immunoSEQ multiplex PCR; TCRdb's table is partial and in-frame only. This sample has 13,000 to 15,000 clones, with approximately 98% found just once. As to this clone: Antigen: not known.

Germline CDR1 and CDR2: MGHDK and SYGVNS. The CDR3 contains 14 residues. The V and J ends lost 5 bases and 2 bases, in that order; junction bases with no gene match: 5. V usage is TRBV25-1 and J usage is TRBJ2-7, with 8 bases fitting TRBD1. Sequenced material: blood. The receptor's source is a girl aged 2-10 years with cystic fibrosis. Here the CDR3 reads CASSRTGRTYEQYF. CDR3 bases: TGTGCCAGCAGTAGGACAGGGCGTACCTACGAGCAGTACTTC.